Given below is one TCR beta chain in context. Its target is not known. This sample is part of a study of T cell responses to AZD1222 COVID-19 vaccine. Turning to the study itself: Pooling was applied to second doses at about 4 or about 12 weeks. Study observations and caveats: Every sample of the repertoires postdated the peak T cell response.

Method: immunoSEQ multiplex PCR; TCRdb's copy keeps in-frame clones and lacks some. The data show about 100,000 clones, 90% seen once. V was shortened by 3 bases and J by 5 bases, with 10 bases between the two germline ends. Germline V gene lookup returns CDR1 DFQATT and CDR2 SNEGSKA (reference sequence). The CDR3 loop spans 13 amino acids. The sequencing used peripheral blood, collected on day 0 of AZD1222 vaccination. This sequence originates from an adult in good health. The V call is TRBV20-1, the J call TRBJ1-4; D remains ambiguous. CDR3 amino acids: CSASGGINEKLFF. The DNA for the CDR3 is TGCAGTGCTAGTGGAGGGATCAATGAAAAACTGTTTTTT.